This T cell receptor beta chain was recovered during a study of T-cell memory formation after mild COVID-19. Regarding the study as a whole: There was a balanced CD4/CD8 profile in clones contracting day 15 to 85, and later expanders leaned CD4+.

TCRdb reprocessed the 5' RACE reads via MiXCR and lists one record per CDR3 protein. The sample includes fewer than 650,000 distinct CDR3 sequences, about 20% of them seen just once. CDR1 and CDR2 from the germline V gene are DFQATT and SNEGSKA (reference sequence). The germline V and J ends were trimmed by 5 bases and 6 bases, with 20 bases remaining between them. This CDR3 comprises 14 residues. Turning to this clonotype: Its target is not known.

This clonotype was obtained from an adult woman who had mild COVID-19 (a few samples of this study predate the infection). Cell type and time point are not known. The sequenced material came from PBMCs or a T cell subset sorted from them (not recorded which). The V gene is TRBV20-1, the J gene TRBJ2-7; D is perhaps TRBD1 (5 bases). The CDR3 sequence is CSARKDIGYFEQYF. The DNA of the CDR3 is TGCAGTGCTCGAAAGGACATAGGCTACTTCGAGCAGTACTTC.